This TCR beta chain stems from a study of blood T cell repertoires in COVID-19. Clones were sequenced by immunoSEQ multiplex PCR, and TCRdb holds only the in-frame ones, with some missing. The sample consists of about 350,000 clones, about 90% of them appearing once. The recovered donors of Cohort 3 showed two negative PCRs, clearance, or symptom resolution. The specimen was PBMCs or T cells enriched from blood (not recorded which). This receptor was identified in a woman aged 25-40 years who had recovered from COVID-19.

In nucleotides, the CDR3 is TGTGCCACCAGTGATTTGTTGGACAGGGAAGGTGAGCAGTTCTTC. Encoded protein: CATSDLLDREGEQFF. The chain links TRBV24-1 to TRBJ2-1; 8 nucleotides agree with TRBD1. Germline V gives CDR1 KGHDR, CDR2 SFDVKD. CDR3 length equals 15 residues. Trimming took 0 bases from V and 9 from J; bases not matched to a gene: 6.